This note documents a single T cell receptor beta chain sequence. The target antigen is unknown. Per TCR library, roughly 3,600 ng of total RNA was used. TCRdb reprocessed the 5' RACE reads; each CDR3 protein has one entry and no DNA is given. This sample's clone table lists 170,000 or so distinct CDR3 sequences. Whole blood, unsorted for T cells, was the source of total RNA. The data derive from a study of monozygotic twins with inflammatory bowel disease. Whole-study findings and limits: Relative clonotype sharing with others was diminished in IBD patients versus healthy twins, particularly with disease activity. Concordant and discordant twins showed no difference in repertoire similarity, possibly from limited power.

Material: blood. This receptor was taken from a human donor with ulcerative colitis or Crohn's disease, or a healthy co-twin of an affected twin (not recorded which).

The CDR3 here is CSARNSGMPYNEQFF. This rearrangement joins TRBV20-1 to TRBJ2-1. The germline V gene encodes CDR1 DFQATT and CDR2 SNEGSKA (reference sequence). The CDR3 spans 15 residues.